This TCR beta chain was captured by sequencing in a study of cytomegalovirus exposure and HLA in healthy donors. Donors were ostensibly healthy at sampling, although undocumented immune exposures were probable. The study, taken as a whole, reports: Follow-up analysis seemed to connect common viral pathogens with several of the most significant clusters identified.

The PCR employed 60 Vbeta primers together with 13 Jbeta primers. The protocol was immunoSEQ multiplex PCR, while the TCRdb copy is restricted to in-frame clones and leaves out a portion. The specimen's table records tens of thousands of clones. On this clone itself: What it binds is unknown.

The sequence came from a man aged 25-40 years in good health and CMV-seropositive. Sequencing used PBMCs.

The CDR3 loop reads CASSEGNGEGQYF. As DNA, the CDR3 is TGTGCCAGCAGTGAAGGGAACGGGGAGGGCCAGTACTTC. This chain joins TRBV6-1 and TRBJ2-5, with 7 bases lining up with TRBD2. The CDR3 runs to 13 residues. Per the germline V gene, CDR1 is MNHNS and CDR2 is SASEGT. The ends lost 1 base at V and 10 bases at J; junction bases unmatched: 6.